These T cell receptor beta chains were read from a single sample in a study of cytomegalovirus exposure and HLA in healthy donors. Sequenced by immunoSEQ multiplex PCR; TCRdb stores in-frame clones only, minus some. The sample has around 190,000 clones; around 79% are singletons. Sequenced material: PBMCs. These TCRs come from a woman aged 25 to 39 in good health and CMV-seropositive. Both conserved end residues are part of each CDR3.

V gene	CDR3 length	J gene	CDR3 protein
TRBV5-1	14	TRBJ2-7	CASSLEGLTSQQYF
TRBV5-1	18	TRBJ1-5	CASSPGTGPSGGNQPQHF
TRBV6-5	16	TRBJ1-3	CASSYLGQHSGNTIYF
TRBV9	15	NA	CASSVGSGGSYEQYF
TRBV5-1	16	TRBJ2-6	CASSPGTAEGANVLTF
TRBV27	14	TRBJ1-5	CASSLARQDQPQHF
TRBV9	15	TRBJ2-7	CASSSEPRSSYEQYF
TRBV30	14	TRBJ1-2	CAWSVAPGGDGYTF
TRBV5-1	14	TRBJ2-3	CASRQQTSTDTQYF
TRBV5-6	15	TRBJ2-5	CASGNDNGGSETQYF
TRBV27	16	TRBJ2-1	CASTLFGDRLYNEQFF
TRBV10-2	13	TRBJ2-2	CASTKQGVGELFF
TRBV6-5	15	TRBJ1-6	CASSKPTGPNSPLHF
TRBV27	15	TRBJ1-5	CASSLSRSSNQPQHF
TRBV7-8	14	TRBJ2-3	CASGSGGVTDTQYF
TRBV28	17	TRBJ1-2	CASSFLGQGSGNYGYTF
TRBV14	15	TRBJ2-1	CASSQAKSSYNEQFF
TRBV11-3	14	TRBJ2-1	CASSGGGPRDEQFF
TRBV7-7	16	TRBJ2-2	CASSLAGGPNTGELFF
TRBV6-5	15	TRBJ1-1	CASSSLTGVNTEAFF
TRBV6-5	15	TRBJ2-7	CASRPSGTVTYEQYF
TRBV9	15	TRBJ2-7	CASSGGGTGPYEQYF
TRBV10-3	15	TRBJ2-2	CAITAGGHFAGELFF
TRBV5-4	14	TRBJ1-4	CASSSNRGREKLFF
TRBV2	16	TRBJ2-5	CASSVPSGSGVETQYF
TRBV14	15	TRBJ2-5	CASSQRGQGQETQYF
TRBV5-6	14	TRBJ2-7	CASSSGGGSGEQYF
TRBV5-6	13	TRBJ2-1	CASSLVGTGAQFF
TRBV5-4	13	TRBJ1-1	CASSPPAGPEAFF
TRBV11-3	13	TRBJ2-4	CASSLAPTNIQYF
TRBV15	14	TRBJ1-5	CATSRAGGGEAQHF